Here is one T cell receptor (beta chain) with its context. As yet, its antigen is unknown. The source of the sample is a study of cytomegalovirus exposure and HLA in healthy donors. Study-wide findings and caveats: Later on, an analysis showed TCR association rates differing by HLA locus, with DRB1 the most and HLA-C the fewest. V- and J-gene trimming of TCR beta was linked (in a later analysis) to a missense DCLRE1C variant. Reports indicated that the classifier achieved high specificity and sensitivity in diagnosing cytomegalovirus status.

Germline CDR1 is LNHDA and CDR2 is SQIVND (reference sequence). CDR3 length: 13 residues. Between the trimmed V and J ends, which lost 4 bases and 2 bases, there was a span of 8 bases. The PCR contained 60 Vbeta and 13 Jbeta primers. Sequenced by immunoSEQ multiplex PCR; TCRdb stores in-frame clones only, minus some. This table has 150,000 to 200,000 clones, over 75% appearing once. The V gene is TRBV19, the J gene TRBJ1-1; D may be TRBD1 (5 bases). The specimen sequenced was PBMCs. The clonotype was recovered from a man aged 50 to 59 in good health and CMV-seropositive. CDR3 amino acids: CASSKQANTEAFF. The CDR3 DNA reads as TGTGCCAGTAGTAAACAGGCCAACACTGAAGCTTTCTTT.